These T cell receptor beta chains were read from a single sample in a study of T cell clonotyping in hematopoietic cell transplantation. Generated by immunoSEQ multiplex PCR, the TCRdb table keeps only in-frame clones and is missing some. Here the sample spans 15,000 to 20,000 clones, more than 70% being singletons. The sample consisted of peripheral blood mononuclear cells, taken before stem cell transplant. Receptor source: a man aged 50 or older with acute myeloid leukemia. Some clones in this sample may be carry-over from other donors' samples. Each CDR3 is given with its conserved first and last residue. Each record gives: clone size, D gene, CDR3 length, J gene, V gene, CDR3 protein, CDR3 DNA. A D gene is named only where the DNA matches it firmly. Size is omitted from some rows. Given values are once, few, many or a class for expanded clones.

>-|TRBD1|17|TRBJ1-2|TRBV7-8
CASSLAGQGAVVYGYTF
TGTGCCAGCAGCTTAGCGGGACAGGGGGCGGTCGTCTATGGCTACACCTTC
>-|TRBD1|18|TRBJ1-3|TRBV30
CAWSTDRGNLPSGNTIYF
TGTGCCTGGAGTACAGACAGGGGGAACCTACCCTCTGGAAACACCATATATTTT
>-|-|13|TRBJ2-2|TRBV7-3
CASSFRGSGELFF
TGTGCCAGCAGCTTTAGGGGATCCGGGGAGCTGTTTTTT
>-|-|13|TRBJ1-2|TRBV19
CASSPGRNYGYTF
TGTGCCAGTAGTCCGGGACGGAACTATGGCTACACCTTC
>-|-|13|TRBJ1-2|TRBV25-1
CASSMGLSYGYTF
TGTGCCAGCAGTATGGGGTTGAGCTATGGCTACACCTTC
>-|TRBD2|18|TRBJ2-3|TRBV19
CASSGTSGGHPNTDTQYF
TGTGCCAGTAGTGGCACTAGCGGGGGCCACCCGAACACAGATACGCAGTATTTT
>-|TRBD1|14|TRBJ2-7|TRBV28
CASSLGQGVDEQYF
TGTGCCAGCAGTTTGGGACAGGGGGTCGACGAGCAGTACTTC
>once|TRBD1|16|TRBJ2-3|TRBV11-3
CASSPVGQGGSDTQYF
TGTGCCAGCAGCCCGGTCGGACAGGGAGGTTCAGATACGCAGTATTTT
>-|-|14|TRBJ2-7|TRBV7-2
CASSLVADRYEQYF
TGTGCCAGCAGCTTAGTTGCGGACCGATACGAGCAGTACTTC
>-|-|15|TRBJ1-6|TRBV2
CASRDRTESNSPLHF
TGTGCCAGCAGAGATAGGACAGAGAGTAATTCACCCCTCCACTTT
>-|-|14|TRBJ1-3|TRBV7-9
CASTLGGSGNTIYF
TGTGCCAGCACTCTAGGGGGATCTGGAAACACCATATATTTT
>-|-|14|TRBJ2-1|TRBV4-1
CASSQDQTDNEQFF
TGCGCCAGCAGCCAAGACCAGACAGACAATGAGCAGTTCTTC
>few|-|13|TRBJ1-5|TRBV9
CASSDFGNQPQHF
TGTGCCAGCAGCGATTTCGGCAATCAGCCCCAGCATTTT
>-|-|11|TRBJ1-5|TRBV10-2
CASSEGGPQHF
TGCGCCAGCAGTGAGGGGGGACCCCAGCATTTT
>few|TRBD1|15|TRBJ2-6|TRBV7-2
CASRATGVGANVLTF
TGTGCCAGCAGGGCAACAGGGGTTGGGGCCAACGTCCTGACTTTC
>once|-|12|TRBJ2-2|TRBV19
CASSPNTGELFF
TGTGCCAGTAGTCCGAACACCGGGGAGCTGTTTTTT
>-|-|15|TRBJ1-3|TRBV5-1
CASSLFAGGGNTIYF
TGCGCCAGCAGCTTGTTTGCGGGTGGAGGAAACACCATATATTTT
>-|TRBD2|16|TRBJ2-3|TRBV7-9
CASSLRGGGSTDTQYF
TGTGCCAGCAGCTTACGCGGGGGGGGATCCACAGATACGCAGTATTTT
>few|-|15|TRBJ1-2|TRBV18
CASSPPGGTNYGYTF
TGTGCCAGCTCACCCCCGGGGGGCACTAACTATGGCTACACCTTC
>-|-|14|TRBJ1-6|TRBV11-2
CASSPTGVQSPLHF
TGTGCCAGCAGCCCGACGGGGGTACAGTCACCCCTCCACTTT
>-|-|12|TRBJ1-2|TRBV6-5
CASFNYNYGYTF
TGTGCCAGCTTCAACTACAACTATGGCTACACCTTC
>large|-|13|TRBJ2-3|TRBV6-5
CASSLQSTDTQYF
TGTGCCAGCAGTCTTCAAAGCACAGATACGCAGTATTTT
>-|-|15|TRBJ1-4|TRBV28
CASSSSINYNEKLFF
TGTGCCAGCAGTTCCTCTATAAACTATAATGAAAAACTGTTTTTT
>-|TRBD1|16|TRBJ1-3|TRBV28
CASSRGQGWAGNTIYF
TGTGCCAGCAGTAGGGGACAGGGATGGGCTGGAAACACCATATATTTT
>once|TRBD1|17|TRBJ1-3|TRBV5-4
CASSLQGATSSGNTIYF
TGTGCCAGCAGCTTACAGGGGGCCACGTCCTCTGGAAACACCATATATTTT
>-|-|16|TRBJ2-2|TRBV4-3
CASSQDRGVNTGELFF
TGCGCCAGCAGCCAAGATAGGGGGGTGAACACCGGGGAGCTGTTTTTT
>once|-|15|TRBJ2-7|TRBV27
CASSLAGQSSYEQYF
TGTGCCAGCAGTTTAGCCGGACAGAGCTCCTACGAGCAGTACTTC
>few|TRBD1|15|TRBJ1-1|TRBV10-2
CASRGTGGGNTEAFF
TGCGCCAGCAGGGGGACAGGGGGCGGTAATACTGAAGCTTTCTTT
>few|-|14|TRBJ2-7|TRBV9
CASSPRSGPHEQYF
TGTGCCAGCAGCCCCAGATCGGGGCCTCACGAGCAGTACTTC
>once|TRBD1|13|TRBJ2-7|TRBV2
CASSTDRGNEQYF
TGTGCCAGCAGTACGGACAGGGGGAACGAGCAGTACTTC
>-|-|15|TRBJ1-5|TRBV28
CASSLLRAVGQPQHF
TGTGCCAGCAGTTTACTCAGGGCGGTGGGGCAGCCCCAGCATTTT